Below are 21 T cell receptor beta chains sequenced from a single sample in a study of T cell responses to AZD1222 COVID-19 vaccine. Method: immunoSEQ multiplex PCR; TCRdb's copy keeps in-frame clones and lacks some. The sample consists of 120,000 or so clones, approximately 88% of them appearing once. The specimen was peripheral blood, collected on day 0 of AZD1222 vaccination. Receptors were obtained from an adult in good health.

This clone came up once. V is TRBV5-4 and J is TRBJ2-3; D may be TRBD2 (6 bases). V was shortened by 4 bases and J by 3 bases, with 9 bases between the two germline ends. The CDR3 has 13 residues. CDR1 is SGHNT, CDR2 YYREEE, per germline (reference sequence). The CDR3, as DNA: TGTGCCAGCAGCGTGACTAGTACAGATACGCAGTATTTT. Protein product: CASSVTSTDTQYF.

Here the CDR3 reads CASSYEGAEVSGELFF. CDR3 nucleotides: TGTGCCAGCAGTTATGAGGGGGCAGAAGTATCCGGGGAGCTGTTTTTT. V usage is TRBV6-2 or TRBV6-3 and J usage is TRBJ2-2; 7 bases are shared with TRBD1. CDR3 length: 16 amino acids. Germline trimming cut 3 bases from V and 6 bases from J; bases unmatched to any gene: 10. CDR1 is MNHEY and CDR2 is SVGEGT in the germline V gene.

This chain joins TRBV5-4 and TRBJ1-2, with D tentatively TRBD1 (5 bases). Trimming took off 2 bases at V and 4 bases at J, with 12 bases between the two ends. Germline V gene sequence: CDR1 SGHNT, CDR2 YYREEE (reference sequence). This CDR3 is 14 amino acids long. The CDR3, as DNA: TGTGCCAGCAGCTTACGAGGGGACGTCTATGGCTACACCTTC. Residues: CASSLRGDVYGYTF.

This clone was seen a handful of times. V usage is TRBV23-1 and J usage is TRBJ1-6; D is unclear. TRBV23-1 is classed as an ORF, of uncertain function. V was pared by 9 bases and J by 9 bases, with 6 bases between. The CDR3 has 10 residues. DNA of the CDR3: TGCGCCAGGGATATTTCACCCCTCCACTTT. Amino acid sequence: CARDISPLHF.

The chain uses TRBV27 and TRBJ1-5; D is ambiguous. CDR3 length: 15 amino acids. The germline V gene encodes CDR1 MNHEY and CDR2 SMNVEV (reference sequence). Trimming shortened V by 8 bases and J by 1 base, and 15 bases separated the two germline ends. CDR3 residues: CASGPGSGSNQPQHF. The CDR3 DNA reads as TGTGCCAGCGGCCCAGGTTCGGGGAGCAATCAGCCCCAGCATTTT.

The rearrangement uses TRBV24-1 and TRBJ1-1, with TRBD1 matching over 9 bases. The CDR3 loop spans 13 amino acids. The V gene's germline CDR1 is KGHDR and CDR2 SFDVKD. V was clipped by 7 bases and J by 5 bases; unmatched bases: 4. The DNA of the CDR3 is TGTGCCACCAGACCGGGACAGGGAACTGAAGCTTTCTTT. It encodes CATRPGQGTEAFF.

CDR3 nucleotides: TGTGCCAGTACCTCGACAGGCGACACAGATACGCAGTATTTT. It is translated as CASTSTGDTDTQYF. The rearrangement links TRBV19 to TRBJ2-3, with a possible D match to TRBD1 (6 bases). Per the germline V gene, CDR1 is LNHDA and CDR2 is SQIVND (reference sequence). The V and J ends lost 7 bases and 2 bases respectively, with 13 bases between them. The CDR3 contains 14 residues. The full variable domain, in which reference TRBV19 and TRBJ2-3 provide the parts outside the CDR3, is DGGITQSPKYLFRKEGQNVTLSCEQNLNHDAMYWYRQDPGQGLRLIYYSQIVNDFQKGDIAEGYSVSREKKESFPLTVTSAQKNPTAFYLCASTSTGDTDTQYFGPGTRLTVL.

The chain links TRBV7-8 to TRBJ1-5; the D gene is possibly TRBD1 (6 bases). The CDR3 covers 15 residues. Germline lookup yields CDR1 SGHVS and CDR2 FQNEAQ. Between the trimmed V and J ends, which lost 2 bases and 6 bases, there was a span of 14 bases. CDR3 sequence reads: CASSLIAGEIQPQHF. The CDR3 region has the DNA TGTGCCAGCAGCTTAATCGCAGGGGAGATTCAGCCCCAGCATTTT. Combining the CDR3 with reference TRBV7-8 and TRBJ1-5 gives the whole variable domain GAGVSQSPRYKVAKRGQDVALRCDPISGHVSLFWYQQALGQGPEFLTYFQNEAQLDKSGLPSDRFFAERPEGSVSTLKIQRTQQEDSAVYLCASSLIAGEIQPQHFGDGTRLSIL.

For the CDR3, the DNA is TGCGCCAGCAGCATTCGGGGCAGCGTGAACACTGAAGCTTTCTTT. This sequence encodes CASSIRGSVNTEAFF. This chain uses TRBV4-3 with TRBJ1-1; tentative D call: TRBD1 (5 bases). The CDR3 runs to 15 residues. Germline V gives CDR1 LGHNA, CDR2 YSLEER. V was clipped by 5 bases and J by 0 bases, with 13 bases between them.

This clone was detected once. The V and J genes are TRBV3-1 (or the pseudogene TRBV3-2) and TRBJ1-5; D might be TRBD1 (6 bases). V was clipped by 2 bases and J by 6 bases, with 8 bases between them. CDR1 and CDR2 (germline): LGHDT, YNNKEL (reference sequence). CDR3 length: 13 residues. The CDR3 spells CASSQLRGQPQHF. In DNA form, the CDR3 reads TGTGCCAGCAGCCAACTCAGGGGTCAGCCCCAGCATTTT.

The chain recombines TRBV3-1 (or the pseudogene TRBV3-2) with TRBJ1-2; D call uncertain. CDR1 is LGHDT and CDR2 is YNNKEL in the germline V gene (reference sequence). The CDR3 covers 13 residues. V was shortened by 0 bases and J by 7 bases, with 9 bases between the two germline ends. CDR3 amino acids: CASSQDRASGYTF. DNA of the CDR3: TGTGCCAGCAGCCAAGATAGGGCCTCTGGCTACACCTTC.

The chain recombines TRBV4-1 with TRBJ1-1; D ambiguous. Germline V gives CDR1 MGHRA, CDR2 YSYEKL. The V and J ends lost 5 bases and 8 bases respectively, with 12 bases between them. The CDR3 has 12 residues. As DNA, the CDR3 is TGCGCCAGCAGCGATGGACGCTCCGAAGCTTTCTTT. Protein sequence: CASSDGRSEAFF.

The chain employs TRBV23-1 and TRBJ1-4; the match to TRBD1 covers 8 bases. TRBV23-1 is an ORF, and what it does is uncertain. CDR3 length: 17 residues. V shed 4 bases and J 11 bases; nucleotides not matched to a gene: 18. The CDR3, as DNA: TGCGCCAGCAGTCTTCCTAAGATCGGACAGGGTTGTTGGAAACTGTTTTTT. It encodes CASSLPKIGQGCWKLFF.

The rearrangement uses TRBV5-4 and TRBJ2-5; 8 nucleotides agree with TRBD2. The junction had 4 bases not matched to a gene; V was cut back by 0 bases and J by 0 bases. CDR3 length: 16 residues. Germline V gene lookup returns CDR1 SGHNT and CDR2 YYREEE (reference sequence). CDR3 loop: CASSLGASGYQETQYF. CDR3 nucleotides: TGTGCCAGCAGCTTGGGTGCTAGCGGGTACCAAGAGACCCAGTACTTC.

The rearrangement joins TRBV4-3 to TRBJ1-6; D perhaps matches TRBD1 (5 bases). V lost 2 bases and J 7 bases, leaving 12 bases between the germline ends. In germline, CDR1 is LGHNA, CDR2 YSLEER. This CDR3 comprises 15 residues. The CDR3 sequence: CASSQSRVGNSPLHF. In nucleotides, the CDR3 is TGCGCCAGCAGCCAATCCAGGGTAGGCAATTCACCCCTCCACTTT.

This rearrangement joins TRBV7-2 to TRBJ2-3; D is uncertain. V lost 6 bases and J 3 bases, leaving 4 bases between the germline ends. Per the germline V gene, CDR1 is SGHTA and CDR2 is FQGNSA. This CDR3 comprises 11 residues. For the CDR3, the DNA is TGTGCCAGCAGTATGACAGATACGCAGTATTTT. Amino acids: CASSMTDTQYF.

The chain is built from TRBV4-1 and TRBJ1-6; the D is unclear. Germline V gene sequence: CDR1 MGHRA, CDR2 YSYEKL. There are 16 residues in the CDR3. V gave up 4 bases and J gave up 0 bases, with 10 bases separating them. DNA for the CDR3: TGCGCCAGCAGCCTCCGGGAGAGCTCCTATAATTCACCCCTCCACTTT. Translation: CASSLRESSYNSPLHF.

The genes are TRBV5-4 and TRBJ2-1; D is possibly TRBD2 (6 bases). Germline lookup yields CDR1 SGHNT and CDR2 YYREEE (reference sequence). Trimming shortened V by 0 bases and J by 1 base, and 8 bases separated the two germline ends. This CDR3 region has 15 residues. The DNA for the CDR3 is TGTGCCAGCAGCTTGGGGGGGGATTCCTACAATGAGCAGTTCTTC. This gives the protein CASSLGGDSYNEQFF.

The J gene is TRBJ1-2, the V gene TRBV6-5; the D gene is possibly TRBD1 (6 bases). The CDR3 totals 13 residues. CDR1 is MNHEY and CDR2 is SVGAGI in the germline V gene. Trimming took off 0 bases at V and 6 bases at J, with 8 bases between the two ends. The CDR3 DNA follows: TGTGCCAGCAGTTACTCGCAGGGGAATGGCTACACCTTC. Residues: CASSYSQGNGYTF.

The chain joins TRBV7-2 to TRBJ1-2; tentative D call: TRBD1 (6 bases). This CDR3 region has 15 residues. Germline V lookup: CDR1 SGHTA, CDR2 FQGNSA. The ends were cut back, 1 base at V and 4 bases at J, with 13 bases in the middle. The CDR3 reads CASSLEVGGPYGYTF. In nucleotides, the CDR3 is TGTGCCAGCAGCTTAGAGGTGGGGGGCCCCTATGGCTACACCTTC.

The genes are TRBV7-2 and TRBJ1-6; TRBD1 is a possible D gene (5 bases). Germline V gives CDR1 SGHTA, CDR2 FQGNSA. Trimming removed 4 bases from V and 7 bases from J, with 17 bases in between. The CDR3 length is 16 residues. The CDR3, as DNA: TGTGCCAGCAGCTCACGGCCGGGCGGGGCCAATTCACCCCTCCACTTT. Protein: CASSSRPGGANSPLHF.